The rows below give T cell receptor beta chains drawn from one sample of a study of blood T cell repertoires in COVID-19. TCRdb's copy holds only in-frame clones and misses some; the assay was immunoSEQ multiplex PCR. Counted here are roughly 250,000 clones, about 80% occurring once; the ten biggest clones make up 3.6%. Source material: PBMCs or T cells enriched from blood (not recorded which). The receptors were sampled from a woman aged 40 to 50 who had been exposed to COVID-19. The CDR3 runs from the conserved cysteine through the conserved F or W. Each record gives: J gene, D gene, clone size, V gene, CDR3 protein, CDR3 DNA. A D gene is named only where the DNA matches it firmly. Not all rows give a size; the values are once, few, many and, for expanded clones, a class.

TRBJ2-2	TRBD2	NA	TRBV6-5	CASNKNGGASGELFF	TGTGCCAGCAATAAGAACGGGGGGGCATCCGGGGAGCTGTTTTTT
TRBJ2-1	TRBD2	NA	TRBV7-3	CASSRTLAGVQDEQFF	TGTGCCAGCAGCCGTACGTTGGCGGGGGTACAGGATGAGCAGTTCTTC
TRBJ2-5	NA	NA	TRBV20-1	CSADFGETQYF	TGCAGTGCCGATTTCGGGGAGACCCAGTACTTC
TRBJ1-1	NA	NA	TRBV12-5	CASAAGSMNTEAFF	TGTGCTAGTGCCGCGGGGAGCATGAACACTGAAGCTTTCTTT
TRBJ1-5	TRBD1	NA	TRBV19	CAARQGIQPQHF	TGTGCCGCAAGACAGGGTATTCAGCCCCAGCATTTT
TRBJ1-4	NA	NA	TRBV7-9	CASSLAQATNEKLFF	TGTGCCAGCAGCTTAGCTCAGGCAACTAATGAAAAACTGTTTTTT
TRBJ2-1	NA	NA	TRBV7-6	CASSLGARGSSSRYNEQFF	TGTGCCAGCAGCTTAGGAGCTCGGGGGTCCAGTTCGAGATACAATGAGCAGTTCTTC
TRBJ2-7	TRBD2	NA	TRBV6-2/TRBV6-3	CASSYSRAGAAYEQYF	TGTGCCAGCAGTTACTCCCGAGCGGGGGCAGCCTACGAGCAGTACTTC
TRBJ1-2	NA	NA	TRBV9	CASSVDNRGNYGYTF	TGTGCCAGCAGCGTAGATAATAGGGGGAACTATGGCTACACCTTC
TRBJ1-2	NA	NA	TRBV7-2	CASSLGDHVSGGYTF	TGTGCCAGCAGCTTAGGTGACCATGTCTCGGGAGGCTACACCTTC
TRBJ2-1	TRBD2	NA	TRBV18	CASSPRGGAADNEQFF	TGTGCCAGCTCACCCCGCGGGGGGGCAGCAGACAATGAGCAGTTCTTC
TRBJ2-4	NA	NA	TRBV6-1	CASSDWQGSGKNIQYF	TGTGCCAGCAGTGATTGGCAGGGGTCGGGCAAAAACATTCAGTACTTC
TRBJ2-7	NA	NA	TRBV4-1	CASSQDPSGDEQYF	TGCGCCAGCAGCCAAGACCCCTCAGGGGACGAGCAGTACTTC
TRBJ2-1	NA	once	TRBV6-5	CASSYSKTTYNEQFF	TGTGCCAGCAGTTACTCGAAGACAACATACAATGAGCAGTTCTTC
TRBJ1-1	NA	few	TRBV9	CASNPGVNTEAFF	TGTGCCAGCAACCCAGGTGTAAACACTGAAGCTTTCTTT
TRBJ1-5	NA	once	TRBV19	CASSLDGGGRSYQPQHF	TGTGCCAGTAGTCTGGACGGTGGAGGGAGGTCATATCAGCCCCAGCATTTT
TRBJ1-2	NA	once	TRBV11-1	CASSPQGHGYTF	TGTGCCAGCAGCCCCCAGGGGCATGGCTACACCTTC
TRBJ1-2	TRBD1	NA	TRBV28	CASELQGAGGYTF	TGTGCCAGCGAACTACAGGGGGCAGGTGGCTACACCTTC
TRBJ1-1	NA	NA	TRBV10-3	CAITQAGTNTEAFF	TGTGCCATCACCCAGGCGGGAACGAACACTGAAGCTTTCTTT
TRBJ2-7	TRBD2	NA	TRBV7-2	CASSLEGTSGGYEQYF	TGTGCCAGCAGCTTAGAAGGGACTAGCGGGGGATACGAGCAGTACTTC
TRBJ1-2	NA	few	TRBV7-9	CASSLGSAGGGYTF	TGTGCCAGCAGCTTAGGATCCGCCGGCGGTGGCTACACCTTC
TRBJ1-1	NA	NA	TRBV7-9	CASSLGGSLEAFF	TGTGCCAGCAGCTTAGGGGGCAGCCTAGAAGCTTTCTTT
TRBJ1-2	TRBD1	NA	TRBV4-1	CASSQDTNRGNYGYTF	TGCGCCAGCAGCCAAGATACCAACAGGGGTAACTATGGCTACACCTTC
TRBJ2-7	NA	NA	TRBV9	CASSAHIGGAESEQYF	TGTGCCAGCAGCGCCCATATCGGGGGTGCCGAGAGTGAGCAGTACTTC
TRBJ1-6	TRBD1	once	TRBV15	CATSRGQPGNSPLHF	TGTGCCACCAGCAGGGGACAGCCAGGGAATTCACCCCTCCACTTT
TRBJ1-3	NA	NA	TRBV27	CASSLTSDPGNTIYF	TGTGCCAGCAGTTTAACAAGCGATCCTGGAAACACCATATATTTT
TRBJ1-2	NA	once	TRBV7-2	CASSLGGDYGYTF	TGTGCCAGCAGCTTGGGGGGGGACTATGGCTACACCTTC
TRBJ2-1	NA	once	TRBV28	CASTIGVGGTPYNEQFF	TGTGCCAGCACCATCGGTGTAGGCGGGACTCCTTACAATGAGCAGTTCTTC
TRBJ1-2	TRBD1	NA	TRBV19	CASSIPTKTGGRAGGYTF	TGTGCCAGTAGTATCCCTACTAAGACAGGGGGCCGGGCGGGTGGCTACACCTTC
TRBJ1-2	TRBD1	NA	TRBV3-1/TRBV3-2	CASSLRTGSSNYGYTF	TGTGCCAGCAGCCTCCGGACAGGCTCGAGTAACTATGGCTACACCTTC
TRBJ2-1	NA	once	TRBV11-2	CASSQGLVSYNEQFF	TGTGCCAGCAGCCAAGGACTCGTCTCCTACAATGAGCAGTTCTTC
TRBJ2-3	NA	once	TRBV28	CASSFETGTADTQYF	TGTGCCAGCAGTTTTGAAACAGGGACCGCAGATACGCAGTATTTT